The present TCR beta chain was sequenced within a study of blood T cell repertoires in COVID-19 (dated by TCRdb to about 2020). Context from the whole study: The collaborator samples originated in the United States, Italy and Spain and spanned the acute and convalescent phases of COVID-19. The repertoires were released in a freely available public database intended as a resource for research on the immune response to SARS-CoV-2. Subjects who had been exposed to COVID-19, were actively infected with it, or had recovered from it provided the deeply sampled blood TCRbeta repertoires that made up the dataset. Samples came from the ongoing ImmuneRACE study (first 160 participants) plus 1,254 subjects from 6 global collaborators. The prospective study material was composed of cDNA or gDNA derived from T cells, B-cell-depleted T cells, or PBMCs. Where available, HLA class I and class II types were taken from metadata supplied by the sample provider and were not determined by assay-based typing. A de-identified subject ID, COVID-19 status, age in years and sex were almost always included in the sample metadata. The study at large found these results: Clinical and demographic metadata were provided uncurated, with the amount varying by source and participant.

As regards this clone: Its antigen remains undetermined. Per-base quality was not reported, and no clone a single base away is much larger than it.

The collaborating institutions used their own protocols to collect whole blood in K2EDTA tubes. For TCRbeta analysis, collaborators shipped samples in one of three forms: frozen whole blood, isolated PBMCs, or DNA extracted from either of those sample types. From a lookup of the germline V gene, CDR1 and CDR2 are MDHEN and SYDVKM. Including cysteine and phenylalanine, the CDR3 has 13 amino acids. The read is trimmed to its CDR3 DNA, 39 bases read in frame from base 1. The V end loses 8 bases and the J end loses 7 bases, and a stretch of 12 bases separates them. TCRbeta CDR3 regions were amplified from genomic DNA using the immunoSEQ Assay, a bias-controlled multiplex PCR. In the authors' own workflow: Nucleated cell counts per sample were estimated from amplification of reference gene primers within the assay. To quantify the absolute abundance of each unique TCRbeta CDR3 rearrangement, sequence reads were collapsed and filtered. Productive Simpson clonality was computed per sample as the square root of Simpson's diversity index over productive rearrangements. Held by TCRdb, this immuneACCESS table contains in-frame sequences only and omits some clones. Under half of the omission traces to an unresolved V gene where checked; the cause of the rest is unknown. V and J calls and clone size are given by that table; D and trimming were obtained from the DNA. The sample yields 130,000 or so clones; about 80% were counted once. Clones ranked in the top ten supply around 1.5% of the sample.

The chain is made from TRBV28 and TRBJ1-6; D gene: possibly TRBD1, on 5 matching bases. The sample taken for sequencing was peripheral blood. This TCR came from a human donor in a cohort sampled during active COVID-19. The DNA sequence is given as TGTGCCAGCTCCCCGGGGGACAATTCACCCCTCCACTTT. This gives the protein CASSPGDNSPLHF.